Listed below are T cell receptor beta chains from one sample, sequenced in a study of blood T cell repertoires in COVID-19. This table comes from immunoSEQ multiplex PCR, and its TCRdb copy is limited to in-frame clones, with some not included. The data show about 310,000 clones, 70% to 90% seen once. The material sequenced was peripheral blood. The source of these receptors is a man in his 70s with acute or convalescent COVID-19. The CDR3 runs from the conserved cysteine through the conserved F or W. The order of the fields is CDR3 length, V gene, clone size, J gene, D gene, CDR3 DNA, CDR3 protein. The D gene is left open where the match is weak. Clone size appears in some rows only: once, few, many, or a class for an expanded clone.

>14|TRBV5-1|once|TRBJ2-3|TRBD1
TGCGCCAGCAGCCCTGGGACAGAGTCAGATACGCAGTATTTT
CASSPGTESDTQYF
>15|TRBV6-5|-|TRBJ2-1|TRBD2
TGTGCCAGCAGTCCGGTAGCGGGAGGGCTCAATGAGCAGTTCTTC
CASSPVAGGLNEQFF
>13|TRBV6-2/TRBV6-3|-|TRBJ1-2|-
TGTGCCAGCAGTTACCCCAGGGCGTATGGCTACACCTTC
CASSYPRAYGYTF
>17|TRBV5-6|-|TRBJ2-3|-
TGTGCCAGCAGCTTGCCTCCATCCGGGACTAGCACAGATACGCAGTATTTT
CASSLPPSGTSTDTQYF
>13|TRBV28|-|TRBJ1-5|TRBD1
TGTGCCAGCACCCAAGAGGGGGCGCAGCCCCAGCATTTT
CASTQEGAQPQHF
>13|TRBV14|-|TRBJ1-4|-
TGTGCCAGCAGCCAAGCCCTGGGAGGAAAACTGTTTTTT
CASSQALGGKLFF
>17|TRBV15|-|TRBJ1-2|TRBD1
TGTGCCACCAGCAGAGACCTCGGACAGGGCAAACCCTATGGCTACACCTTC
CATSRDLGQGKPYGYTF
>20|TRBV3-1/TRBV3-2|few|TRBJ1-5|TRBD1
TGTGCCAGCAGCCCTAACCAACTCCCTAGGACAGGGAGAGTCAATCAGCCCCAGCATTTT
CASSPNQLPRTGRVNQPQHF
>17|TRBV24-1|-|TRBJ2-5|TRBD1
TGTGCCACCAGTGATTCTATGAACAGGGGGAGGCTGGAGACCCAGTACTTC
CATSDSMNRGRLETQYF
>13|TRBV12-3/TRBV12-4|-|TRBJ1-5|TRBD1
TGTGCCAGCAGCCAGGGGGAGCAGCAGCCCCAGCATTTT
CASSQGEQQPQHF
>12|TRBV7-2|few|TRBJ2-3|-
TGTGCCAGCAGCCGGTGGGAGGATACGCAGTATTTT
CASSRWEDTQYF
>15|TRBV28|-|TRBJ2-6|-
TGTGCCAGCAACCGGTGGAGGGGAGGGGCCAACGTCCTGACTTTC
CASNRWRGGANVLTF
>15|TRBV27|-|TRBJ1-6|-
TGTGCCAGCAGTTTATCATGGGGGAGGAATTCACCCCTCCACTTT
CASSLSWGRNSPLHF
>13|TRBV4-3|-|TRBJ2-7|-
TGCGCCAGCAGCCAAGACTGGGGCAACGAGCAGTACTTC
CASSQDWGNEQYF
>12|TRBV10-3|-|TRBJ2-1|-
TGTGCCATCAGGTCAACAGGCAATGAGCAGTTCTTC
CAIRSTGNEQFF
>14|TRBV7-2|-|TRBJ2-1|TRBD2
TGTGCCAGCAGCTTCGGGACTAAATCAAATGAGCAGTTCTTC
CASSFGTKSNEQFF
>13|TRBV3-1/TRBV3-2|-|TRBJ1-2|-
TGTGCCAGCAGCGAGGGACACTCGTATGGCTACACCTTC
CASSEGHSYGYTF
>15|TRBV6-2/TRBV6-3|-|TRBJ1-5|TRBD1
TGTGCCAGCAGCTTACCGGGACAGGGGCTGCAGCCCCAGCATTTT
CASSLPGQGLQPQHF
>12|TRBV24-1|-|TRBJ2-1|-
TGTGCCACCAGTGATTTAGGGGTAGGTGAGTTCTTC
CATSDLGVGEFF
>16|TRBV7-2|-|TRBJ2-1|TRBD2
TGTGCCAGCAGCGCACCGGGACTAGCGGGAGGGGTTGAGCAGTTCTTC
CASSAPGLAGGVEQFF
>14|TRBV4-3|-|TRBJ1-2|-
TGCGCCAGCAGCCAAGATTCGCAGGGAAGTGGCTACACCTTC
CASSQDSQGSGYTF
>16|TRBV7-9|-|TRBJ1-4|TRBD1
TGTGCCAGCAGCTTAGGAGGGACAGGGCTAAATGAAAAACTGTTTTTT
CASSLGGTGLNEKLFF
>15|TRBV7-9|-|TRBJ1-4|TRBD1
TGTGCCAGCAGCTCGCAGGGGGCAGTTAATGAAAAACTGTTTTTT
CASSSQGAVNEKLFF
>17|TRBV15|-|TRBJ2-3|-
TGTGCCACCAGCAGAGATCTCGCGGGGCGCGGGGCAGATACGCAGTATTTT
CATSRDLAGRGADTQYF
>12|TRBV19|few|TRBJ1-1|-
TGTGCCAGTACTGACAGGCTTACTGAAGCTTTCTTT
CASTDRLTEAFF
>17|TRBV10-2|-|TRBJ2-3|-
TGCGCCAGCAGTGAATCTTCCGGGGGGCTTTACCCAGATACGCAGTATTTT
CASSESSGGLYPDTQYF
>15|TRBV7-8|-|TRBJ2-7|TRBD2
TGTGCCAGCAGCTTAGGGACTAGCGGGACCTACGAGCAGTACTTC
CASSLGTSGTYEQYF
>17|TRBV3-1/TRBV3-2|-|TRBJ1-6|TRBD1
TGTGCCAGCAGCATTAGACAGGGGACCCAATATAATTCACCCCTCCACTTT
CASSIRQGTQYNSPLHF
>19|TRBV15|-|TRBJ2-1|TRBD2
TGTGCCACCAGCAGAGATCTTGGTGGCGGGGGACGATCTTACAATGAGCAGTTCTTC
CATSRDLGGGGRSYNEQFF
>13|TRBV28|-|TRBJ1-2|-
TGTGCCGGGAGATCCAGGGGAAGTAATGGCTACACCTTC
CAGRSRGSNGYTF
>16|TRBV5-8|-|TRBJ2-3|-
TGTGCCAGCAGCTTTCAGGTAGCGGCTAGCACAGATACGCAGTATTTT
CASSFQVAASTDTQYF
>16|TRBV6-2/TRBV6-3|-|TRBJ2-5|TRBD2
TGTGCCAGCAGTTTTACTAGCGGGAGAGTTTCGGAGACCCAGTACTTC
CASSFTSGRVSETQYF
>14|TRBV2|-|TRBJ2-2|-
TGTGCCAGCAGTGAAACAAAGGCTTGGGGCCTATCGTTTTTT
CASSETKAWGLSFF
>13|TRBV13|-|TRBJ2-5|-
TGTGCCAGCAGCGGAGGGGGCGCGGAGACCCAGTACTTC
CASSGGGAETQYF
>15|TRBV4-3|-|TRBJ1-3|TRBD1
TGCCCGAGCTCCGTGGACAGGGGGCCTGGAAACACCATATATTTT
CPSSVDRGPGNTIYF
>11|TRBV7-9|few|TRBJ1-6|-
TGTGCCAGCAGCTCGAATTCACCCCTCCACTTT
CASSSNSPLHF
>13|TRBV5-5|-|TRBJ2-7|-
TGTGCCAGCAGACACAGCGGGTCCTACGAGCAGTACTTC
CASRHSGSYEQYF
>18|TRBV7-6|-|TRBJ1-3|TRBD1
TGTGCCAGCAGACTGACAACAGGGGTTGGGGGAACTGGAAACACCATATATTTT
CASRLTTGVGGTGNTIYF
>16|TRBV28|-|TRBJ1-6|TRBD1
TGTGCCAGCAGCACAGGGGGCGCTTGGGGTAATTCACCCCTCCACTTT
CASSTGGAWGNSPLHF
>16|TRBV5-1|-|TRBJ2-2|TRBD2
TGCGCCAGCAGCCCAGGGACTAGCGGGAACACCGGGGAGCTGTTTTTT
CASSPGTSGNTGELFF
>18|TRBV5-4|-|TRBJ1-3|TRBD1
TGTGCCAGCATGGTACAGGGGGGCCCGGGTGGCTCTGGAAACACCATATATTTT
CASMVQGGPGGSGNTIYF
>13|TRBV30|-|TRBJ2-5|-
TGTGCCTGGAGTGTACAATTCCAAGAGACCCAGTACTTC
CAWSVQFQETQYF
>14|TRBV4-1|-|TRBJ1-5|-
TGCGCCAGCAGCCAGCCCCCGAGGGAGAAGCCCCAGCATTTT
CASSQPPREKPQHF
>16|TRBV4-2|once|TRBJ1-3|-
TGTGCCAGCAGCGCCGGGGGGTCTAGCTCTGGAAACACCATATATTTT
CASSAGGSSSGNTIYF
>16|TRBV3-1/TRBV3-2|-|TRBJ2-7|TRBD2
TGTGCCAGCAGCCAAGATCCAAGCGGGAGGGCCCACGAGCAGTACTTC
CASSQDPSGRAHEQYF
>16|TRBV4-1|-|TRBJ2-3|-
TGCGCCAGCAGCCAAGGAACAGGCCACCCTTCGGATACGCAGTATTTT
CASSQGTGHPSDTQYF
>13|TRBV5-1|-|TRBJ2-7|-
TGCGCCAGCAGCTTAAACAGAGTCCACGAGCAGTACTTC
CASSLNRVHEQYF
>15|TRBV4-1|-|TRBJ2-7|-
TGCGCCAGCAGCCAAGATCGCGGTACCACCTACGAGCAGTACTTC
CASSQDRGTTYEQYF
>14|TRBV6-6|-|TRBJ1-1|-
TGTGCCAGCAGTTCTAGGCGCCGGGACACTGAAGCTTTCTTT
CASSSRRRDTEAFF
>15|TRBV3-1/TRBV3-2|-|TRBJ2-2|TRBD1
TGTGCCAGCAGCCTTTGGGACAGGCAGTCCCGGGAGCTGTTTTTT
CASSLWDRQSRELFF
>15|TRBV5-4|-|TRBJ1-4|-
TGTGCCAGCAGCTTGGGTGGCAGCCCTGCAGGGAAACTGTTTTTT
CASSLGGSPAGKLFF
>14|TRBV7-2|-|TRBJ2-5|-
TGTGCCAGCAGCTTAGCGGCAGGGGTCCAGACCCAGTACTTC
CASSLAAGVQTQYF
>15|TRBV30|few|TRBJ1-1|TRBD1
TGTGCCTGGAGTTATGATCCGGGACAGGGAACTGAAGCTTTCTTT
CAWSYDPGQGTEAFF
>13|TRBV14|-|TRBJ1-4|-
TGTGCCAGCAGCCAAGCGGCACAGGGAAAACTGTTTTTT
CASSQAAQGKLFF
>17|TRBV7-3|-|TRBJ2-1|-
TGTGCCAGCAGCTTCCTCGGACAAGCGGGCGCCAACAATGAGCAGTTCTTC
CASSFLGQAGANNEQFF